The rows below give T cell receptor beta chains drawn from one sample of a study of Tregs in tolerant kidney transplant recipients. No antigens are known for them. Method: immunoSEQ multiplex PCR; TCRdb's copy keeps in-frame clones and lacks some. The table has 15,000 to 20,000 clones, approximately 60% seen once; the top ten hold more than 2.5%. Material: Tregs from blood cultured with allogeneic cells. The receptors stem from a human donor in good health. Both conserved end residues are part of each CDR3. A D gene is named only where the DNA matches it firmly. Rows give clone size only sometimes, using once, few, many, or a class for an expanded clone.

v_gene: TRBV6-1
abundance: NA
d_gene: NA
j_gene: TRBJ1-5
CDR3nt: TGTGCCAGCAGTGAAGTCATGAATCAGCCCCAGCATTTT
CDR3aa: CASSEVMNQPQHF

v_gene: TRBV6-5
abundance: NA
d_gene: NA
j_gene: TRBJ1-1
CDR3nt: TGTGCCAGCAGTTACTCGAGGGAGTTCCAGGGGTTAGCTTTCTTT
CDR3aa: CASSYSREFQGLAFF

v_gene: TRBV7-2
abundance: NA
d_gene: NA
j_gene: TRBJ2-7
CDR3nt: TGTGCCAGCAGCTTGCGTGGGGATTACGAGCAGTACTTC
CDR3aa: CASSLRGDYEQYF

v_gene: TRBV7-3
abundance: once
d_gene: NA
j_gene: TRBJ2-7
CDR3nt: TGTGCCAGCAGCTTAGCAGAGGGAACCTACGAGCAGTACTTC
CDR3aa: CASSLAEGTYEQYF

v_gene: TRBV18
abundance: medium-sized
d_gene: NA
j_gene: TRBJ1-1
CDR3nt: TGTGCCAGCTCACCAACGGGGGCTTGGCAAGCTTTCTTT
CDR3aa: CASSPTGAWQAFF

v_gene: TRBV13
abundance: NA
d_gene: NA
j_gene: TRBJ2-3
CDR3nt: TGTGCCAGCAGCTTATTTCTCTCCAAAAAAGGGGACACAGATACGCAGTATTTT
CDR3aa: CASSLFLSKKGDTDTQYF

v_gene: TRBV4-3
abundance: NA
d_gene: TRBD1
j_gene: TRBJ1-6
CDR3nt: TGCGCCAGCAGCCAAGATTACAGGGGTCGGTCACCCCTCCACTTT
CDR3aa: CASSQDYRGRSPLHF

v_gene: TRBV19
abundance: NA
d_gene: NA
j_gene: TRBJ1-5
CDR3nt: TGTGCCAGTAGTATAGGAGGGAATGCTGCCCAGCATTTT
CDR3aa: CASSIGGNAAQHF

v_gene: TRBV5-1
abundance: NA
d_gene: NA
j_gene: TRBJ1-2
CDR3nt: TGCGCCAGCAGCTCAAGGGGTGTAGGGGGCTACACCTTC
CDR3aa: CASSSRGVGGYTF

v_gene: TRBV19
abundance: NA
d_gene: TRBD1
j_gene: TRBJ1-6
CDR3nt: TGTGCCAGTAGCACCCAGGGGGGCAATTCACCCCTCCACTTT
CDR3aa: CASSTQGGNSPLHF

v_gene: TRBV5-1
abundance: NA
d_gene: NA
j_gene: TRBJ2-2
CDR3nt: TGCGCCAGCAGCTTTCCCACAGGAGAGACCGGGGAGCTGTTTTTT
CDR3aa: CASSFPTGETGELFF

v_gene: TRBV18
abundance: NA
d_gene: NA
j_gene: TRBJ2-7
CDR3nt: TGTGCCAGCTCACCCCCGGGGCTTGGGTACGAGCAGTACTTC
CDR3aa: CASSPPGLGYEQYF

v_gene: TRBV30
abundance: NA
d_gene: NA
j_gene: TRBJ2-2
CDR3nt: TGTGCCTGGAGTTACGTGGGGACCGGGGAGCTGTTTTTT
CDR3aa: CAWSYVGTGELFF

v_gene: TRBV15
abundance: NA
d_gene: NA
j_gene: TRBJ2-1
CDR3nt: TGTGCCACCAGCAGCTACAGGGGGGGCTCCTACAATGAGCAGTTCTTC
CDR3aa: CATSSYRGGSYNEQFF

v_gene: TRBV11-2
abundance: NA
d_gene: NA
j_gene: TRBJ1-6
CDR3nt: TGTGCCAGCAGCGTGGGGGTAGGGAATTCACCCCTCCACTTT
CDR3aa: CASSVGVGNSPLHF

v_gene: TRBV14
abundance: few
d_gene: NA
j_gene: TRBJ2-2
CDR3nt: TGTGCCAGCAGCGCCCGGGGCACTACCAGGGGGGCCGGGGAGCTGTTTTTT
CDR3aa: CASSARGTTRGAGELFF

v_gene: TRBV6-1
abundance: NA
d_gene: NA
j_gene: TRBJ2-3
CDR3nt: TGTGCCAGCAGTGAACAGATGGGCACAGATACGCAGTATTTT
CDR3aa: CASSEQMGTDTQYF

v_gene: TRBV6-5
abundance: NA
d_gene: NA
j_gene: TRBJ1-5
CDR3nt: TGTGCCAGCAGGTTAGATTCGTGGTACCAGCCCCAGCATTTT
CDR3aa: CASRLDSWYQPQHF

v_gene: TRBV7-9
abundance: many
d_gene: TRBD1
j_gene: TRBJ1-1
CDR3nt: TGTGCCAGCAGCGCGCTACGGGACAGGGGCACTGAAGCTTTCTTT
CDR3aa: CASSALRDRGTEAFF

v_gene: TRBV6-1
abundance: NA
d_gene: NA
j_gene: TRBJ2-3
CDR3nt: TGTGCCAGCAGTGAGCCCGGGACGGGCACAGATACGCAGTATTTT
CDR3aa: CASSEPGTGTDTQYF

v_gene: TRBV6-6
abundance: once
d_gene: NA
j_gene: TRBJ2-5
CDR3nt: TGTGCCAGCAGTCCCCCCGAAGGGGGCCAAGAGACCCAGTACTTC
CDR3aa: CASSPPEGGQETQYF

v_gene: TRBV7-6
abundance: NA
d_gene: NA
j_gene: TRBJ2-7
CDR3nt: TGTGCCAGCAGCTCCGCCAACCCCCTGTGGGACCGGCTCGTCGAGCAGTACTTC
CDR3aa: CASSSANPLWDRLVEQYF

v_gene: TRBV10-1
abundance: few
d_gene: TRBD2
j_gene: TRBJ2-7
CDR3nt: TGCGCCAGCAGTGATTCGACGAGGACTAGCGGGAGCTACGAGCAGTACTTC
CDR3aa: CASSDSTRTSGSYEQYF

v_gene: TRBV19
abundance: NA
d_gene: TRBD1
j_gene: TRBJ2-7
CDR3nt: TGTGCCAGTAGCCCCCCGGGACAGGCTTACGAGCAGTACTTC
CDR3aa: CASSPPGQAYEQYF

v_gene: TRBV9
abundance: NA
d_gene: NA
j_gene: TRBJ1-2
CDR3nt: TGTGCCAGCAGCGTAGCGGCGGGGCTGGGAGGCTACACCTTC
CDR3aa: CASSVAAGLGGYTF

v_gene: TRBV18
abundance: NA
d_gene: NA
j_gene: TRBJ2-3
CDR3nt: TGTGCCAGCTCCCCGGCTCCGGGGGACGGGCAGTATTTT
CDR3aa: CASSPAPGDGQYF

v_gene: TRBV6-5
abundance: NA
d_gene: NA
j_gene: TRBJ2-1
CDR3nt: TGTGCCAGCAGTTACGGGTACAATGAGCAGTTCTTC
CDR3aa: CASSYGYNEQFF

v_gene: TRBV2
abundance: NA
d_gene: NA
j_gene: TRBJ1-1
CDR3nt: TGTGCCAGCAGTGAATCGCGGGGGGCGACTGAAGCTTTCTTT
CDR3aa: CASSESRGATEAFF

v_gene: TRBV19
abundance: NA
d_gene: NA
j_gene: TRBJ2-2
CDR3nt: TGTGCCAGTAGTATGGATGGGACCGGGGAGCTGTTTTTT
CDR3aa: CASSMDGTGELFF